The present T cell receptor beta chain was sequenced within a study of T cells expressing NK-cell markers. Background on the study: Sorted CD3+CD56-NKG2C+, CD3+CD56+NKG2C- and CD3+CD56+NKG2C+ T cells were the source of the TCR beta repertoires. Study-level results: Expanded NKG2C+ T cell clones had unclear HCMV specificity. Several of the donors carried dominant NKG2C+ clonotypes that took up roughly 1.0-7.0% of their CD8+ T cells.

Turning to this clonotype: As yet, its antigen is unknown.

No DNA is given; TCRdb re-called the 5' RACE reads and lists each CDR3 protein once. Its clone listing holds hundreds of thousands of distinct CDR3 sequences. The CDR3 loop spans 16 amino acids. The V gene's germline CDR1 is SGHVS and CDR2 FNYEAQ. Sequencing was carried out using blood T cells: a sorted CD56 or NKG2C T cell subset, CD4+ or CD8+ T cells, or bulk PBMC T cells (not recorded which). The V gene is TRBV7-6, the J gene TRBJ2-5; TCRdb outputs TRBD1, but without DNA this stays unchecked. This clonotype was obtained from a man between 18 and 69 years old in good health. CDR3 sequence: CASSSSTGLNGETQYF. Combining the CDR3 with reference TRBV7-6 and TRBJ2-5 gives the whole variable domain GAGVSQSPRYKVTKRGQDVALRCDPISGHVSLYWYRQALGQGPEFLTYFNYEAQQDKSGLPNDRFSAERPEGSISTLTIQRTEQRDSAMYRCASSSSTGLNGETQYFGPGTRLLVL.